This T cell receptor (beta chain) was sequenced during a study of CD8+ T cells in alopecia areata. Looking at the study overall: Treated individuals took tofacitinib by mouth, 5 to 10 mg twice daily. Broader study findings: Across lesional scalp, and particularly alopecia totalis/universalis, clonality surpassed that of normal scalp.

Obtained from alopecia areata patients were lesional scalp punch biopsies along with peripheral blood. About this clone: The antigen is undetermined.

In each case, RNA was isolated and then reverse transcribed into cDNA as the sequencing template. Clones were read by immunoSEQ multiplex PCR, and TCRdb kept only the in-frame ones, dropping some. The sample includes roughly 130,000 clones, 58% of them seen just once. The germline V and J ends were trimmed by 2 bases and 8 bases, with 10 bases remaining between them. This CDR3 has 13 residues. Per germline, CDR1 MNHEY and CDR2 SVGAGI. The origin of this receptor is a human donor with alopecia areata. This chain uses TRBV6-5 with TRBJ2-1; D is possibly TRBD2 (6 bases). The input for sequencing was CD4+ T cells sorted from blood, taken at week 0. CDR3 region: CASSYRLEDEQFF. The CDR3 DNA follows: TGTGCCAGCAGTTACCGACTAGAGGATGAGCAGTTCTTC.